Sequencing of this TCR beta chain was carried out in a study of cytomegalovirus exposure and HLA in healthy donors. At the level of the study: The 95 to 150 validation repertoires were produced on the same platform as the 650 to 800 repertoires of the first cohort. This was reported in a later analysis.

General study points: Most TCRs appeared rarely, but some public TCRs recurred in many donors.

This clone has only one observation. Its specificity is unknown. Here immunoSEQ multiplex PCR was the method, and the copy in TCRdb shows in-frame clones only, minus some. Of approximately 150,000 clones listed, around 87% are singletons. The TCR comes from a man aged 18 to 35 in good health and CMV-seropositive. Sample: PBMCs.

The CDR3 DNA reads TGTGCCAGCTTCCCCCCAGGGCAGGGATCCCACAATGAGCAGTTCTTC. Translation: CASFPPGQGSHNEQFF. This sequence joins TRBV27 and TRBJ2-1; D may be TRBD1 (5 bases). Germline-derived CDR1 and CDR2 are MNHEY and SMNVEV (reference sequence). The CDR3 covers 16 residues. V was pared by 8 bases and J by 5 bases, with 22 bases between.